The T cell receptor beta chain described here comes from a study of shared clonotypes between healthy human individuals. The wider study: The cohort comprised a couple of women and three men. Their ages spanned 18 to 49 years. General observations from the study: A generally larger estimated richness was seen in naive subsets than in memory subsets. Rarefaction exposed incomplete sorted-subset sequencing despite large depth.

This clone was recorded a few times. Antigen specificity is unknown. Sequencing used immunoSEQ multiplex PCR; TCRdb keeps in-frame clones, though not all of them. The sample contains about 960,000 clones, 76% of which appear only once. This CDR3 has 17 residues. Germline lookup yields CDR1 MDHEN and CDR2 SYDVKM. Trimming at V came to 6 bases and at J to 1 base, leaving 8 bases not matched to a gene. This TCR came from a man in his late teens or twenties in good health. This chain joins TRBV28 and TRBJ2-6, with 8 bases lining up with TRBD1. Material for sequencing was memory CD4+ T cells sorted from blood. Subset reported: CD45RA-negative fraction. The CDR3 DNA follows: TGTGCCAGCAGCCCCGGGACAGGATCTTCTGGGGCCAACGTCCTGACTTTC. As protein: CASSPGTGSSGANVLTF. The variable domain in full, completed from reference TRBV28 and TRBJ2-6, reads DVKVTQSSRYLVKRTGEKVFLECVQDMDHENMFWYRQDPGLGLRLIYFSYDVKMKEKGDIPEGYSVSREKKERFSLILESASTNQTSMYLCASSPGTGSSGANVLTFGAGSRLTVL.